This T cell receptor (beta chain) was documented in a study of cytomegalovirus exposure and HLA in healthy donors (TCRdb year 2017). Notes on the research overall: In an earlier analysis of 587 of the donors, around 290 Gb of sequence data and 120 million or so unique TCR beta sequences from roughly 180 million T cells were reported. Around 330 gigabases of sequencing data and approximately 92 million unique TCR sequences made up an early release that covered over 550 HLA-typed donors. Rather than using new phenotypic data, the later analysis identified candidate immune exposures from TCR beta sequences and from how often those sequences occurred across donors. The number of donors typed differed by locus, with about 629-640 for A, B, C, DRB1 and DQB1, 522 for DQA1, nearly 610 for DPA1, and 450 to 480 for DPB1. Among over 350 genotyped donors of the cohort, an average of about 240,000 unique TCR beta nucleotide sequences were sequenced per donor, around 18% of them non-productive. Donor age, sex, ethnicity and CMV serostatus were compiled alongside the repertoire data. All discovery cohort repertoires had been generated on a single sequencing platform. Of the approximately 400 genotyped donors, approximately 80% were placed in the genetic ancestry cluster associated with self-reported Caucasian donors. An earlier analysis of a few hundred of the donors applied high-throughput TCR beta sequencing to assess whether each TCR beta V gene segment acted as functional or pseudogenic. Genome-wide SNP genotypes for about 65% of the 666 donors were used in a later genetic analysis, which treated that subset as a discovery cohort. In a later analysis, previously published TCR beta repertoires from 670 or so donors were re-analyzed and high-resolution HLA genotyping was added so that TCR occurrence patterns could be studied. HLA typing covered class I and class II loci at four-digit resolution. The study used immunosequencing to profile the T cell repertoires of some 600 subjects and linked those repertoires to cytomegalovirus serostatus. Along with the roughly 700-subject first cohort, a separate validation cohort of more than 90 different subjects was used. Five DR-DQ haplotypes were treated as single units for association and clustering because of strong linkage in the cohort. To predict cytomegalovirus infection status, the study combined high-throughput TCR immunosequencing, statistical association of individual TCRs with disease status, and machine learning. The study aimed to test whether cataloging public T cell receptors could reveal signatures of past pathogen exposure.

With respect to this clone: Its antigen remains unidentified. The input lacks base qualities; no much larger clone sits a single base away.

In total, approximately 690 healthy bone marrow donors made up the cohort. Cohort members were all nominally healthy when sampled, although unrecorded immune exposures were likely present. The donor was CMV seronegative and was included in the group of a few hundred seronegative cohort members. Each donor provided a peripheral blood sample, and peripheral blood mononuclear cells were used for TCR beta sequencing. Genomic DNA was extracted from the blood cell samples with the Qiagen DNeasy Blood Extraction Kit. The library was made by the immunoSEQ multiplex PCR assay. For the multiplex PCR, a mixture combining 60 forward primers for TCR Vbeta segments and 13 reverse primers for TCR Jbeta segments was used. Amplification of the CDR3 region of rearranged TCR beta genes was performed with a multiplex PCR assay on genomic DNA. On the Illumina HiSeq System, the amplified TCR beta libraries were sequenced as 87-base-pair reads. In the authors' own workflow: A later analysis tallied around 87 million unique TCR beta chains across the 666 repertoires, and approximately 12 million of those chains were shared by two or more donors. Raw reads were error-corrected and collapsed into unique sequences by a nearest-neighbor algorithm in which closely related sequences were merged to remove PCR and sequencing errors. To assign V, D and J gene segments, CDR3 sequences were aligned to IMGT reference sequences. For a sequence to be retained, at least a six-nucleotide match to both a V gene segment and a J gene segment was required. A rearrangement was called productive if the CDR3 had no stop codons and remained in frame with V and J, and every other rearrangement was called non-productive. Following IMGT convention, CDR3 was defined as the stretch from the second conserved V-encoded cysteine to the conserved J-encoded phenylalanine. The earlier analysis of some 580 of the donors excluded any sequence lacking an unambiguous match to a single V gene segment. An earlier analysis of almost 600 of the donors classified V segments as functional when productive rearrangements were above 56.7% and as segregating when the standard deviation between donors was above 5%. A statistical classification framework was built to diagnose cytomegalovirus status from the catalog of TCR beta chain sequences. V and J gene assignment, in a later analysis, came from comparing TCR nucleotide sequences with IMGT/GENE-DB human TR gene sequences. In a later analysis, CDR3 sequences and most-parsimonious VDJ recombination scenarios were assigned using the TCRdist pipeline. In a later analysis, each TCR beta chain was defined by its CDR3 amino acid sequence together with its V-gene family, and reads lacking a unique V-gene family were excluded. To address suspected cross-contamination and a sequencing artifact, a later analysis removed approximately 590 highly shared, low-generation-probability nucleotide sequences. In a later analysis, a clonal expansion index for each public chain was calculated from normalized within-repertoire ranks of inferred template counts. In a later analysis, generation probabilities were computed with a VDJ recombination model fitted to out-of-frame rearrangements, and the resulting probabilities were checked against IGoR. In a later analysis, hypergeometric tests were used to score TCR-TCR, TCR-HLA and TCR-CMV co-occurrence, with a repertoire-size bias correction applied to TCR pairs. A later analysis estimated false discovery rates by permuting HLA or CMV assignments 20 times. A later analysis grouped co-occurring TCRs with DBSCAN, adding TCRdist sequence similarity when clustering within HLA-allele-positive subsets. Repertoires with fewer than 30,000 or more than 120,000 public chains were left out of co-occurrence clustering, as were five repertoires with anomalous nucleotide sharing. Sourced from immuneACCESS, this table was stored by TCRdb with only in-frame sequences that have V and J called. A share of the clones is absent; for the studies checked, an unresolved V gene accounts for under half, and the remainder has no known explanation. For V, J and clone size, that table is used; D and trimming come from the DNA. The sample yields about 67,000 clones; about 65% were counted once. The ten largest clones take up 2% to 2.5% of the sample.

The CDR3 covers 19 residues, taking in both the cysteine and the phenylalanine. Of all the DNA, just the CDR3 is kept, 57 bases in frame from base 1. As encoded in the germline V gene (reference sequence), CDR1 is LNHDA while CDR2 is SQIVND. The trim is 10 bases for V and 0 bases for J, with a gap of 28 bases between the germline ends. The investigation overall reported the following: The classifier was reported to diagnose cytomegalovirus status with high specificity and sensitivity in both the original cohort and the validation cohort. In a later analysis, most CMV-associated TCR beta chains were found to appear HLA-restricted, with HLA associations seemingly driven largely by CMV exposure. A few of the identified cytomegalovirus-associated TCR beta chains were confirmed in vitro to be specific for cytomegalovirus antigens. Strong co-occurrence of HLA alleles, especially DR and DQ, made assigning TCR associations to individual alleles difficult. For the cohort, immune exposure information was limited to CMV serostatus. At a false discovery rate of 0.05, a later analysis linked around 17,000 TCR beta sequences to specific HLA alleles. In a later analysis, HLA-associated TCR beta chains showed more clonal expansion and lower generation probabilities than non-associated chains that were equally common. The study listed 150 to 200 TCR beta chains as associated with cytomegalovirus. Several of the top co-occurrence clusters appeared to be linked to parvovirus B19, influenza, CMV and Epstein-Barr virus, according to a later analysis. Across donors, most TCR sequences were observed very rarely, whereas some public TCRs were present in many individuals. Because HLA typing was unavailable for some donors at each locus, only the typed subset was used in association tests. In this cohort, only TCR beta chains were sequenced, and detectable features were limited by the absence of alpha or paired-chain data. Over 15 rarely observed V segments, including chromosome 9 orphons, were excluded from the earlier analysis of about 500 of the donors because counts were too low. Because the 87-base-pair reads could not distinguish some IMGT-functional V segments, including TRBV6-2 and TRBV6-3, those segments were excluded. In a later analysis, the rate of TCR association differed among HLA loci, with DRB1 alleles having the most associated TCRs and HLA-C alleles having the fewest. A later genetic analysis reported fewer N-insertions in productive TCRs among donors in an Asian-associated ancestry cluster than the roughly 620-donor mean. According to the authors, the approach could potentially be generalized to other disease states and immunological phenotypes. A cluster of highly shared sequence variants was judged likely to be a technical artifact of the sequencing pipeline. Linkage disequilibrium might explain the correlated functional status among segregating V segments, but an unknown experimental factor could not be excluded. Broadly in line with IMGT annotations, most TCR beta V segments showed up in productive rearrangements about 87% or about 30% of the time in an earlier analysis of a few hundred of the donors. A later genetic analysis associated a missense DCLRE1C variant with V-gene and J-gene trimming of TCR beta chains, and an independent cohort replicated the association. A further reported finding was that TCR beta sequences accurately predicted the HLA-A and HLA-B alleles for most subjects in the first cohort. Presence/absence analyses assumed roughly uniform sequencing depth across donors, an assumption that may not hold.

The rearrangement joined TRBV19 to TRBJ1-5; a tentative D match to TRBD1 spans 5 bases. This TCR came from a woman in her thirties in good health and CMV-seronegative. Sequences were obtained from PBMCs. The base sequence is TGTGCCACCCAAGGGGTCTTGTCGCTGGCCCGCGCTAGCAATCAGCCCCAGCATTTT. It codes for CATQGVLSLARASNQPQHF.